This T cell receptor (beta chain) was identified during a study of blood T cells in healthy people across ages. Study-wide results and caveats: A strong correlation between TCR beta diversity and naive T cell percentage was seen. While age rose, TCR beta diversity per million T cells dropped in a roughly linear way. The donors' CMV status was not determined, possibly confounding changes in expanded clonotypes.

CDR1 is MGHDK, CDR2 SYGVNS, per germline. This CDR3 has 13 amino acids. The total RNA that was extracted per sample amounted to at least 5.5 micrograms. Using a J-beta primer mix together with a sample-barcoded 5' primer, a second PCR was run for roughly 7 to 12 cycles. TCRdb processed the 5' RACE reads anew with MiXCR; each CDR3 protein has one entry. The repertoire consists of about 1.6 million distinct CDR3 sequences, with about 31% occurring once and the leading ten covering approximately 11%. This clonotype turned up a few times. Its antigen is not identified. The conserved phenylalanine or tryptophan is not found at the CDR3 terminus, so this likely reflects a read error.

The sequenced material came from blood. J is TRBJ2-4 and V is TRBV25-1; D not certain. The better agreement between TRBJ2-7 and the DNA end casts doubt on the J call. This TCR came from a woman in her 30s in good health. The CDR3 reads CASSEPSRCEQYL. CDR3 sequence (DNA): TGTGCCAGCAGTGAACCTAGTCGCTGCGAGCAGTACCTC.